The clone carrying this T cell receptor beta chain was counted at least ten times. Its cognate antigen is unknown. Germline trimming cut 1 base from V and 3 bases from J; bases unmatched to any gene: 1. The CDR3 has 13 residues. Germline CDR1 is GTSNPN and CDR2 is SVGIG (reference sequence). This sample was included in a study of T cells in Graves' hyperthyroidism and ophthalmopathy. Findings and limits, study-wide: Ophthalmopathy was model-predicted a median 6.5 months pre-onset.

Using RNA transcripts as the source, TCR beta CDR3 regions were amplified. The TCR CDR3 was amplified in a first-round RT-PCR using the HTBI primer set. TCRdb called the multiplex PCR reads again in MiXCR, with one record for every CDR3 protein. The sample yields about half a million distinct CDR3 sequences, just under 20% seen once. Those patients with uncontrolled infection, other autoimmune disease, pregnancy or lactation were excluded. The chain couples TRBV30 to TRBJ1-1; 8 bases agree with TRBD1. The TCR sequence derives from a man aged 35 to 55 with Graves' ophthalmopathy. Sequenced sample: blood. The CDR3 DNA reads TGTGCCTGGAGTGAGACAGGGGACACTGAAGCTTTCTTT. As protein: CAWSETGDTEAFF. The full variable domain, with the rest looked up from reference TRBV30 and TRBJ1-1, is SQTIHQWPATLVQPVGSPLSLECTVEGTSNPNLYWYRQAAGRGLQLLFYSVGIGQISSEVPQNLSASRPQDRQFILSSKKLLLSDSGFYLCAWSETGDTEAFFGQGTRLTVV.